What follows are 20 T cell receptor beta chains derived from one specimen sequenced in a study of blood T cell repertoires in COVID-19 (dated by TCRdb to 2020 to 2022). The library was prepared using the immunoSEQ multiplex PCR assay. TCRdb re-hosts the immuneACCESS table, in-frame sequences only. Its copies lack some clones; in the studies checked, an unresolved V gene accounts for under half of them, and the cause for the rest is not known. This sample gives roughly 230,000 clones in total; 82% of them show up just once. The ten largest clonotypes hold 3% to 3.5% of the sample. The sample was PBMCs or T cells enriched from blood (not recorded which). The source is a woman in her sixties who had recovered from COVID-19.

This clone was detected only once. The chain links TRBV6-6 to TRBJ1-1; TRBD1 agrees at 8 bases. Germline CDR1 and CDR2: MNHNY and SVGAGI (reference sequence). The J segment lost 6 bases and the V segment lost 1 base, leaving 7 bases of the junction unmatched. The CDR3 length is 15 residues. CDR3 in amino acids: CASSYFQGAGSEAFF. CDR3 nucleotide sequence: TGTGCCAGCAGTTACTTCCAGGGGGCTGGTTCTGAAGCTTTCTTT.

This chain connects TRBV27 to TRBJ1-5; D remains unclear. Trimming pared 3 bases from V and 1 base from J, leaving 7 bases between. CDR3 length equals 14 residues. Germline V gene sequence: CDR1 MNHEY, CDR2 SMNVEV (reference sequence). The CDR3 protein is CASSFRFSNQPQHF. CDR3 nucleotides: TGTGCCAGCAGTTTCCGTTTCAGCAATCAGCCCCAGCATTTT.

The V and J genes are TRBV29-1 and TRBJ2-3; D might be TRBD2 (5 bases). Trimming took off 2 bases at V and 8 bases at J, with 11 bases between the two ends. The CDR3 loop spans 12 amino acids. The V gene's germline CDR1 is SQVTM and CDR2 ANQGSEA. CDR3 residues: CSVEILAGTQYF. CDR3 DNA: TGCAGCGTTGAAATCCTAGCTGGTACGCAGTATTTT.

The chain recombines TRBV3-1 (or the pseudogene TRBV3-2) with TRBJ1-3; D is unclear. Germline assignment: CDR1 LGHDT and CDR2 YNNKEL (reference sequence). Trimming removed 1 base from V and 0 bases from J, with 4 bases in between. This CDR3 comprises 14 residues. CDR3 amino acids: CASSQGSSGNTIYF. In nucleotides, the CDR3 is TGTGCCAGCAGCCAAGGCAGCTCTGGAAACACCATATATTTT.

The V gene is TRBV19, the J gene TRBJ1-3; possibly TRBD1 for D (6 bases). CDR1 and CDR2 (germline): LNHDA, SQIVND (reference sequence). This CDR3 comprises 13 residues. Trimming removed 11 bases from V and 7 bases from J, with 18 bases in between. The DNA for the CDR3 is TGTGCCGTGGATGCAGGGGCTGTTAACACCATATATTTT. This gives the protein CAVDAGAVNTIYF.

The rearrangement links TRBV6-2 or TRBV6-3 to TRBJ2-7, with TRBD1 matching 9 bases. Looked up from germline, CDR1 is MNHEY and CDR2 is SVGEGT. The trim removed 5 bases at V and 2 bases at J, leaving 7 bases unmatched. This CDR3 spans 15 amino acids. The DNA of the CDR3 is TGTGCCAGCAGTAAAGTCAGGACAGGGGCCTACGAGCAGTACTTC. Amino acid sequence: CASSKVRTGAYEQYF.

This clone was counted a few times. The V call is TRBV6-5, the J call TRBJ2-2; a possible D gene is TRBD1 (6 bases). Trimming stripped 7 bases from V and 5 bases from J, with 11 bases between. The CDR3 is 13 residues long. The germline V gene encodes CDR1 MNHEY and CDR2 SVGAGI. CDR3: CASTDRKTGELFF. In nucleotides, the CDR3 is TGTGCCAGCACCGACAGGAAAACCGGGGAGCTGTTTTTT.

CDR3 amino acids: CASKRVAEAFF. The CDR3 DNA is TGTGCCAGCAAGCGAGTGGCTGAAGCTTTCTTT. This sequence joins TRBV2 and TRBJ1-1; no definite D call. CDR3 length: 11 amino acids. V shed 7 bases and J shed 6 bases, with 9 bases lying between them. The germline gives CDR1 SNHLY, CDR2 FYNNEI.

DNA of the CDR3: TGTGCCAGCAGCCAAGTTTCCGCTAGTCCCTACACAGATACGCAGTATTTT. Its translation: CASSQVSASPYTDTQYF. The chain joins TRBV4-2 to TRBJ2-3, with D unresolved. The germline CDR1 and CDR2 sequences are LGHNA and YNFKEQ. CDR3 length: 17 amino acids. Trimming stripped 1 base from V and 2 bases from J, with 16 bases between.

The chain recombines TRBV27 with TRBJ1-5; 10 bases are shared with TRBD1. Germline assignment: CDR1 MNHEY and CDR2 SMNVEV (reference sequence). The CDR3 covers 16 residues. With 5 bases clipped from V and 5 bases from J, the junction kept 9 bases outside the gene matches. Written as DNA, the CDR3 is TGTGCCAGCAGTCTAAATCCGGGACAGGGGTATCAGCCCCAGCATTTT. Translated: CASSLNPGQGYQPQHF.

The rearrangement uses TRBV9 and TRBJ2-5; 10 bases are a match to TRBD2. J gave up 5 bases and V 0 bases, and 10 bases lay outside the gene matches. This CDR3 has 17 residues. CDR1 is SGDLS and CDR2 is YYNGEE in the germline V gene. This CDR3 is CASSVDPSGGVRETQYF. CDR3 coding DNA: TGTGCCAGCAGCGTAGACCCCAGCGGGGGGGTCCGGGAGACCCAGTACTTC.

This clone appeared a single time. This specimen includes other DNA sequences encoding the same CDR3. The V call is TRBV14, the J call TRBJ2-5; 7 bases are shared with TRBD1. V was clipped by 4 bases and J by 1 base; unmatched bases: 3. The CDR3 consists of 14 residues. The germline V gene encodes CDR1 SGHDN and CDR2 FVKESK. DNA of the CDR3: TGTGCCAGCAGCCCCGGGACAGCCCAAGAGACCCAGTACTTC. Residues: CASSPGTAQETQYF.

V is TRBV19 and J is TRBJ1-2, with 8 bases lining up with TRBD1. The germline V gene has CDR1 LNHDA and CDR2 SQIVND (reference sequence). V lost 1 base, J lost 4 bases, and 5 bases stayed unmatched. The CDR3 totals 15 residues. The CDR3 nucleotides read TGTGCCAGTAGTATAGCGACAGGGGAAGGCTATGGCTACACCTTC. This encodes CASSIATGEGYGYTF.

The genes are TRBV5-5 and TRBJ1-2; tentatively, D is TRBD1 (6 bases). V gave up 2 bases and J gave up 10 bases, with 15 bases separating them. Germline V gene data show CDR1 as SGHKS and CDR2 as YYEKEE (reference sequence). CDR3 length equals 13 residues. The CDR3 region is CASSFKDRALYTF. The CDR3 bases are TGTGCCAGCAGCTTCAAGGACAGAGCCCTCTACACCTTC.

This sequence joins TRBV19 and TRBJ1-5; D may be TRBD1 (6 bases). The CDR3 is made up of 16 amino acids. CDR1 is LNHDA, CDR2 SQIVND, per germline (reference sequence). Trimming shortened V by 0 bases and J by 2 bases, and 11 bases separated the two germline ends. Here the CDR3 reads CASSIEQQGGNQPQHF. The CDR3 DNA is TGTGCCAGTAGTATAGAACAACAGGGCGGCAATCAGCCCCAGCATTTT.

This clone was counted a few times. V usage is TRBV7-9 and J usage is TRBJ1-4; D is uncertain. Per the germline V gene, CDR1 is SEHNR and CDR2 is FQNEAQ (reference sequence). This CDR3 region has 14 residues. The V end was cut by 9 bases, the J end by 0 bases, with 11 bases between. Here the CDR3 reads CASEKLATNEKLFF. In DNA form, the CDR3 reads TGTGCCAGTGAGAAATTAGCAACTAATGAAAAACTGTTTTTT.

The chain recombines TRBV4-1 with TRBJ2-7; D ambiguous. The CDR3 runs to 14 residues. V gave up 0 bases and J gave up 3 bases, with 9 bases separating them. Germline V gene lookup returns CDR1 MGHRA and CDR2 YSYEKL. CDR3 bases: TGCGCCAGCAGCCAAGAAGCCCAAGACTACGAGCAGTACTTC. It translates to CASSQEAQDYEQYF.

The V and J genes are TRBV20-1 and TRBJ2-4, with D perhaps TRBD2 (6 bases). Germline V CDR1 and CDR2: DFQATT, SNEGSKA (reference sequence). The CDR3 extends over 15 amino acids. V was trimmed by 3 bases and J by 3 bases, leaving 15 bases between them. The CDR3 nucleotides read TGCAGTGCTAGTGGAGCGGGCGGTCTCAAAAACATTCAGTACTTC. It codes for CSASGAGGLKNIQYF.

The gene calls are TRBV7-3 and TRBJ2-7; possibly TRBD1 for D (5 bases). The CDR3 has 16 residues. Germline V gene sequence: CDR1 SGHTA, CDR2 FQGTGA. The V gene lost 8 bases and the J gene lost 0 bases, with 20 bases spanning the gap. The CDR3 DNA sequence: TGTGCCAGCTTCGGACATCGGATCCCTAGCTCCTACGAGCAGTACTTC. It is translated as CASFGHRIPSSYEQYF.

The V gene is TRBV30, the J gene TRBJ1-1, with 8 nucleotides matching TRBD1. Germline assignment: CDR1 GTSNPN and CDR2 SVGIG (reference sequence). The CDR3 runs 13 residues. V lost 0 bases to trimming and J lost 4 bases; unmatched junction nucleotides: 1. CDR3 sequence reads: CAWSVTGGTEAFF. Here the CDR3 DNA reads TGTGCCTGGAGTGTAACAGGGGGCACTGAAGCTTTCTTT.